The clone carrying this T cell receptor beta chain was seen a handful of times. Its antigen is currently unknown. Hyperthyroidism patients were newly diagnosed, had disease duration under 2 months, and were aged 18 to 65 years. Diagnoses were made from clinical symptoms, serum measures (thyroxine and TRAb), thyroid ultrasound and orbital computed tomography. This sample holds PBMCs from around 9.9 ml fresh peripheral blood. The CDR3 covers 11 residues. V dropped 3 bases and J dropped 7 bases, with 4 bases sitting between them. TCR beta CDR3 regions were amplified from RNA transcripts. The HTBI primer set drove a first-round RT-PCR of the TCR CDR3. One entry per CDR3 protein results from TCRdb running MiXCR on the multiplex PCR reads. In the table there are around 450,000 distinct CDR3 sequences, approximately 14% of which are singletons. The data were taken from a study of T cells in Graves' hyperthyroidism and ophthalmopathy. Points from the study as a whole: Before onset, by a median of around six months, the model predicted ophthalmopathy.

Specimen: blood. This sequence originates from a woman aged 18 to 35 with Graves' hyperthyroidism. J is TRBJ2-1 and V is TRBV12-3 or TRBV12-4; D gene unclear. The CDR3 loop is CASSFQNEQFF. The CDR3 DNA is TGTGCCAGCAGTTTTCAGAATGAGCAGTTCTTC.